This T cell receptor beta chain comes out of a study of T cells in tuberculosis. Study-level background: The T cells targeted glucose monomycolate, a mycobacterial lipid, via CD1B.

Germline values: CDR1 LNHDA, CDR2 SQIVND (reference sequence). After removal of 5 bases from V and 3 bases from J, the junction contained 9 bases not matched to a gene. This CDR3 is built from 16 residues. Cells were sorted from thawed PBMC rested overnight and stained with GMM-loaded CD1B tetramer, viability dye and anti-CD3. The lipid loaded on the CD1B tetramers was C32 glucose monomycolate from Rhodococcus equi. Each donor contributed about 100,000 sorted tetramer-negative cells. No alpha-beta pairing information exists for these sequences. Clones were sequenced by immunoSEQ multiplex PCR, and TCRdb holds only the in-frame ones, with some missing. The sample lists roughly 61,000 clones, roughly 87% occurring once.

The receptor was derived from an adult woman with latent tuberculosis. V is TRBV19 and J is TRBJ1-1; TRBD1 aligns across 10 bases. The sequenced sample consisted of CD1b-GMM tetramer-negative cells sorted from PBMCs. CDR3 sequence reads: CASSPGTGARHTEAFF. The CDR3 DNA reads as TGTGCCAGTAGTCCCGGGACAGGGGCTCGACACACTGAAGCTTTCTTT.